The clone carrying this T cell receptor beta chain turned up a few times. The sample is drawn from a study of human T cells and chemical hapten exposure. Each CDR3 protein gets one entry after TCRdb re-called the RACE reads with MiXCR. The sample carries about 190,000 distinct CDR3 sequences, 24% recorded once. The time point here: patch test 3, about 24 weeks after DPC sensitization. Stated treatment: therapeutic diphenylcyclopropenone sensitization with weekly scalp DPC. This specimen was whole blood, taken in connection with sensitization to the hapten diphenylcyclopropenone (DPC). The TCR was taken from a woman aged 40 to 55 with alopecia areata. Some clones in this sample may be carry-over from other donors' samples.

This CDR3 is CASSEVPSAGELFF. In nucleotides, the CDR3 is TGTGCCAGCAGTGAAGTACCTAGCGCCGGGGAGCTGTTTTTT. The gene calls are TRBV2 and TRBJ2-2, with TRBD2 as a possible D gene (6 bases). The V gene's germline CDR1 is SNHLY and CDR2 FYNNEI. This CDR3 has 14 residues. Trimming shortened V by 1 base and J by 6 bases, and 9 bases separated the two germline ends.